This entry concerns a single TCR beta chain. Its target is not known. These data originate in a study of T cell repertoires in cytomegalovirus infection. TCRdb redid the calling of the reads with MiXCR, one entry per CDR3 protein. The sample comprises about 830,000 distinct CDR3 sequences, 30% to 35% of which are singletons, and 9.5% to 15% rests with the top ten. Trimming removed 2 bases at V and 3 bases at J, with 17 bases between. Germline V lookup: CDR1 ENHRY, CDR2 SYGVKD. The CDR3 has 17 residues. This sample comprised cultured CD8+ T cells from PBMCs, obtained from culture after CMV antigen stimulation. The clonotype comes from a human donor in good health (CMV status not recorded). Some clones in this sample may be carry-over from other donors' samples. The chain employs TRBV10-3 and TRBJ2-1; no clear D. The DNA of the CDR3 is TGTGCCATCAGTGAGCCCGTTGGTAGCTTAGGCTACAATGAGCAGTTCTTC. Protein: CAISEPVGSLGYNEQFF.